This TCR beta chain was identified during a study of memory CD4+ T cells and cytomegalovirus serostatus. Losses at the gene ends were 3 bases for V and 1 base for J; bases not matched to a gene: 2. The germline V gene has CDR1 SGHRS and CDR2 YFSETQ. The CDR3 loop spans 16 amino acids. Profiling relied on immunoSEQ multiplex PCR, and the TCRdb table lists in-frame clones only, not all of them. The sample lists about 58,000 clones; more than 65% were seen once. This clone occurred once. The target antigen is unknown. The sort gate was single viable CD3+CD4+CD8-CD45RO+ cells for memory CD4+ T cells. Serostatus was set by detecting CMV pp150, pp28, p38, p52 IgG. CD4+ T cells were isolated by positive magnetic selection. Study-level findings and limits: About 40% of the roughly 150 known CMV-associated TCRbeta sequences appeared in CD4+ memory. The CMV-associated TCR signature appears largely within the CD4+ memory repertoire.

Sequences were obtained from memory CD4+ T cells from blood. The sequence derives from an adult in good health and CMV-seronegative. Some clones in this sample may be carry-over from other donors' samples. V is TRBV5-1 and J is TRBJ2-7, with 15 bases lining up with TRBD2. CDR3: CASSSGTSGRSYEQYF. In DNA, the CDR3 is TGCGCCAGCAGCTCCGGGACTAGCGGGAGGTCCTACGAGCAGTACTTC.